The sequence of this T cell receptor beta chain was determined in a study of blood T cell repertoires in COVID-19. Study at large: COVID-19 samples from acute and convalescent phases originated in the United States, Italy and Spain. Nucleic acid was either cDNA or gDNA, and it came from T cells, B-cell-depleted T cells, or PBMCs.

This CDR3 is 16 amino acids long. J gave up 1 base and V 1 base, and 7 bases lay outside the gene matches. Per germline, CDR1 LGHNA and CDR2 YNFKEQ. Original processing methods: Reference gene primer amplification gave nucleated cell count estimates. Method: immunoSEQ multiplex PCR; TCRdb's copy keeps in-frame clones and lacks some. Clone size and the V and J calls come from that table; the DNA yielded D and trimming. The sample holds 43,000 or so clones, around 90% seen once. The genes are TRBV4-2 and TRBJ2-7; 7 nucleotides match TRBD1. Sequencing input: peripheral blood. This clonotype was sampled from a man aged 60-69 years with active COVID-19. The CDR3 protein is CASSQGGTAGSYEQYF. The CDR3 DNA reads as TGTGCCAGCAGCCAAGGGGGGACAGCTGGATCCTACGAGCAGTACTTC.